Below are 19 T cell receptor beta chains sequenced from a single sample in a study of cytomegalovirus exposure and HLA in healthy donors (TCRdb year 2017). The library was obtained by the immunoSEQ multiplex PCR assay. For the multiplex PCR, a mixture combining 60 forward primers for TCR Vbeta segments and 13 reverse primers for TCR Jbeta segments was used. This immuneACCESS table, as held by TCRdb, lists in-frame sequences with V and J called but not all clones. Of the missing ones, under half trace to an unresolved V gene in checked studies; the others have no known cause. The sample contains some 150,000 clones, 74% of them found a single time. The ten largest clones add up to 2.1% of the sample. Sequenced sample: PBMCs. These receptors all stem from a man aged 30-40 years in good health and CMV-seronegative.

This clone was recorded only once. CDR3 amino acids: CASSPTGARGYTF. Written as DNA, the CDR3 is TGTGCCAGCAGCCCTACAGGGGCCCGCGGCTACACCTTC. The chain carries TRBV7-8 and TRBJ1-2; 7 positions match TRBD1. J gave up 8 bases and V 5 bases, and 8 bases lay outside the gene matches. There are 13 residues in the CDR3. CDR1 is SGHVS and CDR2 is FQNEAQ in the germline V gene.

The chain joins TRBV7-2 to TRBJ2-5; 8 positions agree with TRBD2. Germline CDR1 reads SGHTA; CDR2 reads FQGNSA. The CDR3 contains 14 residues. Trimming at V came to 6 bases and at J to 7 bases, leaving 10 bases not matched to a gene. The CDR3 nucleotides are TGTGCCAGCAGACAGAGGCCGAGCGGGGGGACCCAGTACTTC. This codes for CASRQRPSGGTQYF. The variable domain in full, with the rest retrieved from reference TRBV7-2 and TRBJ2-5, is GAGVSQSPSNKVTEKGKDVELRCDPISGHTALYWYRQSLGQGLEFLIYFQGNSAPDKSGLPSDRFSAERTGGSVSTLTIQRTQQEDSAVYLCASRQRPSGGTQYFGPGTRLLVL.

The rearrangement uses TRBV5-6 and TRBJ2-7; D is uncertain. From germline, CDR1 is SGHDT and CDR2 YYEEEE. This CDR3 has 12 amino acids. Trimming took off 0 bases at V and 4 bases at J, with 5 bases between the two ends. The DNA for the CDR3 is TGTGCCAGCAGCTTGGTGGCATACGAGCAGTACTTC. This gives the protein CASSLVAYEQYF. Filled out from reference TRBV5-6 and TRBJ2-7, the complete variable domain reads DAGVTQSPTHLIKTRGQQVTLRCSPKSGHDTVSWYQQALGQGPQFIFQYYEEEERQRGNFPDRFSGHQFPNYSSELNVNALLLGDSALYLCASSLVAYEQYFGPGTRLTVT.

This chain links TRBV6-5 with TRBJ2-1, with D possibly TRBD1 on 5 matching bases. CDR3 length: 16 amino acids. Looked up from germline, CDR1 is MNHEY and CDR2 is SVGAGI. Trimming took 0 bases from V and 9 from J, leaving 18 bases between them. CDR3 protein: CASSYSGAGRRGEQFF. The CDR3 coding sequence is TGTGCCAGCAGTTACTCTGGGGCAGGGCGGCGTGGTGAGCAGTTCTTC.

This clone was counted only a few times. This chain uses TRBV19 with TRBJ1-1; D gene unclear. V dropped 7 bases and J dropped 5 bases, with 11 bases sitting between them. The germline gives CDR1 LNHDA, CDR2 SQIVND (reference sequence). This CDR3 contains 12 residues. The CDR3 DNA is TGTGCCAGTAAGTGGAGCGGAACTGAAGCTTTCTTT. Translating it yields CASKWSGTEAFF.

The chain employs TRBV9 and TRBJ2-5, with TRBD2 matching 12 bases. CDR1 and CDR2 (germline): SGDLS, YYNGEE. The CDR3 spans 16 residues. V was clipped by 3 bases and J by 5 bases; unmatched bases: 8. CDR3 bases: TGTGCCAGCAGCGAGGCTAGCGGGGGGGCCGGGGAGACCCAGTACTTC. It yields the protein CASSEASGGAGETQYF.

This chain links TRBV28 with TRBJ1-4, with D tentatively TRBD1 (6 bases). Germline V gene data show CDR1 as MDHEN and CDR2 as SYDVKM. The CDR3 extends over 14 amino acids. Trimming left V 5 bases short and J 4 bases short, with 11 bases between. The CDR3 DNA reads TGTGCCAGCAGTGAGGACAGTTTTAATGAAAAACTGTTTTTT. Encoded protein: CASSEDSFNEKLFF.

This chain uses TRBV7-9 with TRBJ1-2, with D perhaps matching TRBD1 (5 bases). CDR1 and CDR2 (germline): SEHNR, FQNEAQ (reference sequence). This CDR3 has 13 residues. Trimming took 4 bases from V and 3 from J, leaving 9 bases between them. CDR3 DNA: TGTGCCAGCAGCTCCGACAGCGACTATGGCTACACCTTC. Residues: CASSSDSDYGYTF.

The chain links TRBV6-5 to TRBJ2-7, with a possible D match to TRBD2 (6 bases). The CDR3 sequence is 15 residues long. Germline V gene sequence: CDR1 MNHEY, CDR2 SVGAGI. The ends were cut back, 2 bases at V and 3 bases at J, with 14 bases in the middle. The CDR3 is CASSYPGRGNYEQYF. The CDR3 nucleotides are TGTGCCAGCAGTTACCCCGGCCGCGGGAACTACGAGCAGTACTTC.

The CDR3 loop is CASSLRLSTDTQYF. CDR3 nucleotides: TGTGCCAGCAGCCTCAGACTAAGCACAGATACGCAGTATTTT. The V and J genes are TRBV7-7 and TRBJ2-3, with D perhaps TRBD2 (5 bases). The CDR3 loop spans 14 amino acids. V lost 5 bases, J lost 0 bases, and 9 bases lay in between. Germline V lookup: CDR1 SSHAT, CDR2 FNYEAQ (reference sequence).

The CDR3 DNA sequence: TGTGCCAGCAGTTCCGAATGGACAGGGATGACAGTCGAGCAGTACTTC. Translation gives CASSSEWTGMTVEQYF. The chain links TRBV27 to TRBJ2-7; 8 nucleotides agree with TRBD1. Looked up from germline, CDR1 is MNHEY and CDR2 is SMNVEV (reference sequence). The CDR3 has 16 amino acids. Trimming at V came to 4 bases and at J to 6 bases, leaving 14 bases not matched to a gene.

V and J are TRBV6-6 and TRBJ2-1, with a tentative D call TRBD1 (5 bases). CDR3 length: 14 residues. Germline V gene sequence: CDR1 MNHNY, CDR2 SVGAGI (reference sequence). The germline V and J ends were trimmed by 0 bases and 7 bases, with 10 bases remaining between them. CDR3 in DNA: TGTGCCAGCAGTTACTCAGGGGCCGGGAATGAGCAGTTCTTC. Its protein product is CASSYSGAGNEQFF.

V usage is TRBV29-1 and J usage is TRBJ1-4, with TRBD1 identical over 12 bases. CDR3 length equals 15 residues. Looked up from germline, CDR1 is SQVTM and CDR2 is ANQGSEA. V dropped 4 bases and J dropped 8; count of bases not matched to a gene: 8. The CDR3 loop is CSVASGDRGREKLFF. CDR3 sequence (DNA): TGCAGCGTTGCCTCCGGGGACAGGGGGCGAGAAAAACTGTTTTTT.

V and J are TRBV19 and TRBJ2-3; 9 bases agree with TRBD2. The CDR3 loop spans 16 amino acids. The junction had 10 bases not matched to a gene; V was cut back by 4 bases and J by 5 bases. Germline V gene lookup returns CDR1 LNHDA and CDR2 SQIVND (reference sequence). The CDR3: CASSTEGGGGVDTQYF. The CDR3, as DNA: TGTGCCAGTAGTACCGAGGGCGGGGGGGGCGTAGATACGCAGTATTTT.

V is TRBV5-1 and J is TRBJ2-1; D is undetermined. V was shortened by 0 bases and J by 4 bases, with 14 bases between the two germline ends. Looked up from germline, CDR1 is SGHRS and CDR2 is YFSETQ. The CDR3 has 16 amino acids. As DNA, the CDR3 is TGCGCCAGCAGCTTGGCCCCAGGTCCACCGTACAATGAGCAGTTCTTC. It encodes CASSLAPGPPYNEQFF.

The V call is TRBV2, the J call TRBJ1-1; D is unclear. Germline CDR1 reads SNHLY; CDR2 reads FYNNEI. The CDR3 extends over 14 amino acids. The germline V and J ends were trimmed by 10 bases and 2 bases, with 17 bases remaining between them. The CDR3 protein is CATAVEVANTEAFF. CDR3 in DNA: TGTGCCACCGCAGTGGAGGTAGCTAACACTGAAGCTTTCTTT. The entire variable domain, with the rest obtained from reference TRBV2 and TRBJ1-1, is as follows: EPEVTQTPSHQVTQMGQEVILRCVPISNHLYFYWYRQILGQKVEFLVSFYNNEISEKSEIFDDQFSVERPDGSNFTLKIRSTKLEDSAMYFCATAVEVANTEAFFGQGTRLTVV.

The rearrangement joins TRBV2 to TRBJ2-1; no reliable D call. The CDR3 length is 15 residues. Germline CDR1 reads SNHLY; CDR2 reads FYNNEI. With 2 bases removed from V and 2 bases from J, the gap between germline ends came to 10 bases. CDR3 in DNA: TGTGCCAGCAGTGAATCCACGTACACCTACAATGAGCAGTTCTTC. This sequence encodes CASSESTYTYNEQFF.

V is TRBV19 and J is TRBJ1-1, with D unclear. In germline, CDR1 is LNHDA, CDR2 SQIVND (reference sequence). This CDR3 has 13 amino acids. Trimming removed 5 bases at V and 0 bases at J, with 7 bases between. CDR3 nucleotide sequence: TGTGCCAGTAGTGTCTCAGTGAACACTGAAGCTTTCTTT. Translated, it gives CASSVSVNTEAFF.

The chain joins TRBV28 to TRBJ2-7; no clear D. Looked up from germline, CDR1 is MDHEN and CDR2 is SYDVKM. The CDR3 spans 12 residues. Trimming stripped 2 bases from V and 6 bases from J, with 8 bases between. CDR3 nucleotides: TGTGCCAGCAGTTTACGCCGAGCCGAGCAGTACTTC. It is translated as CASSLRRAEQYF.